This T cell receptor beta chain was recorded in a study of graft-versus-host responses after intestinal transplantation. Germline CDR1 and CDR2: MNHEY and SVGAGI. The V end was cut by 5 bases, the J end by 5 bases, with 16 bases between. The CDR3 spans 15 residues. A note on this clone: No antigen is known for it.

Findings of the study overall: Allografts carried high graft-versus-host to host-versus-graft clonal ratios in patients having graft-donor T cell macrochimerism.

Produced via immunoSEQ multiplex PCR; TCRdb's table is partial and in-frame only. Of tens of thousands of clones in the sample, approximately 95% are singletons; the top ten hold about 0.5%. Sequenced here: unstimulated CD8+ T cells sorted from spleen or lymph node cells, sampled before intestinal transplant. This chain uses TRBV6-5 with TRBJ1-5; no clear D gene. This clonotype was sampled from a human donor who received an intestinal transplant. The CDR3 is CASSRYGVLHQPQHF. The CDR3 DNA is TGTGCCAGCAGTCGCTACGGGGTCCTCCATCAGCCCCAGCATTTT.